This T cell receptor (beta chain) was observed in a study of CD8+CD57+ T cells in acquired aplastic anemia. Across the whole study: When averaged, DNA from sorted CD4+ and CD8+ cells came to around 3.4 ug.

This clonotype was observed a handful of times. The CDR3 is 11 residues long. Between the trimmed V and J ends, which lost 5 bases and 5 bases, there was a span of 7 bases. In germline, CDR1 is SGHVS, CDR2 FQNEAQ. Sequencing was done on patients that had shown CD8+CD57+ cell expansion by flow cytometry. Genomic DNA was employed as the template in profiling TCR beta VDJ and CDR3. TCRdb reprocessed the reads with MiXCR, giving one entry per CDR3 protein. The data contain approximately 300,000 distinct CDR3 sequences, approximately 58% of them seen just once; the ten biggest clones take up 1.3%. This clonotype was obtained from a human donor with aplastic anemia. The chain carries TRBV7-8 and TRBJ2-7; unclear D gene. Sequenced sample: sorted CD4+, CD8+, or CD8+CD57+ T cells (not recorded which) from PBMCs. The DNA for the CDR3 is TGTGCCAGCAGCCCTAGTGACGAGCAGTACTTC. Amino acid sequence: CASSPSDEQYF.